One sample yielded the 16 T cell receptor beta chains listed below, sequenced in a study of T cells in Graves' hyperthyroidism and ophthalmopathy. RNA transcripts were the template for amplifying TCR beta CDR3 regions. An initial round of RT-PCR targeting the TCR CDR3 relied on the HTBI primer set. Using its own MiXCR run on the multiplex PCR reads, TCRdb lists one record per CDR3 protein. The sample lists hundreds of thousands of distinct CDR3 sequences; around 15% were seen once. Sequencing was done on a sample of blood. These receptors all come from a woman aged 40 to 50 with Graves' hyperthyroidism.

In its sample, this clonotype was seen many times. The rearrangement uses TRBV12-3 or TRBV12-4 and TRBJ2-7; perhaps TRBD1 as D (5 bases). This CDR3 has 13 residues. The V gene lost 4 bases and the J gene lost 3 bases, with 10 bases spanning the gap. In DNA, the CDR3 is TGTGCCAGCAGTTGGGGCAGGCGCTACGAGCAGTACTTC. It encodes CASSWGRRYEQYF.

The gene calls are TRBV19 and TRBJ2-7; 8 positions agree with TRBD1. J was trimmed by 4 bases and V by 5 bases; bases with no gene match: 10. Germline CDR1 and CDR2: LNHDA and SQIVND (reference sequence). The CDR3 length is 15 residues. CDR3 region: CASSHTGGFPYEQYF. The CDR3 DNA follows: TGTGCCAGTAGTCACACAGGGGGATTCCCGTACGAGCAGTACTTC.

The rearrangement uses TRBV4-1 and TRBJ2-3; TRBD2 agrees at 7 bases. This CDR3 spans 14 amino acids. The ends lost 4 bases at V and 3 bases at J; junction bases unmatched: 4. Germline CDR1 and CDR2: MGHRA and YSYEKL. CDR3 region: CASSRAGATDTQYF. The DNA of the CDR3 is TGCGCCAGCAGCCGGGCGGGAGCGACAGATACGCAGTATTTT.

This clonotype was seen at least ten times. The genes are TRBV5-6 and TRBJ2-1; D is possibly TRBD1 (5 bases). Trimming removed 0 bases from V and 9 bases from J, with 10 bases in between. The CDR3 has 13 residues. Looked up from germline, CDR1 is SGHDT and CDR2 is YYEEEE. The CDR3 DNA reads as TGTGCCAGCAGCTTGGAGAGAAGGGGTGAGCAGTTCTTC. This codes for CASSLERRGEQFF.

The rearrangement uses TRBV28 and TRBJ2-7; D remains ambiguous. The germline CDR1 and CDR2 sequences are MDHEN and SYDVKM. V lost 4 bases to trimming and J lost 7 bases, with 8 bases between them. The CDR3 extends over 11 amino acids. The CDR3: CASSSRWEQYF. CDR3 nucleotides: TGTGCCAGCAGTTCGAGGTGGGAGCAGTACTTC.

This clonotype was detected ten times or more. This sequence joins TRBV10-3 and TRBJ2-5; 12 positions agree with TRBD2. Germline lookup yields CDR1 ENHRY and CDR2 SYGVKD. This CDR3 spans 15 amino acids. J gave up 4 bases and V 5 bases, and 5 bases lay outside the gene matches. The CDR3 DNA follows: TGTGCCATCAGTTCCCTAGCGGGAGGGCCAGAGACCCAGTACTTC. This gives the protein CAISSLAGGPETQYF.

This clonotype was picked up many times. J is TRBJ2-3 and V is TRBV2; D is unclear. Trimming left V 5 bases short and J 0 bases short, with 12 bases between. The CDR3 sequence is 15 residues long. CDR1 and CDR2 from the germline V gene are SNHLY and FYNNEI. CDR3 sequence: CASSYNEPSTDTQYF. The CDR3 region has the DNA TGTGCCAGCAGTTACAATGAACCTAGCACAGATACGCAGTATTTT.

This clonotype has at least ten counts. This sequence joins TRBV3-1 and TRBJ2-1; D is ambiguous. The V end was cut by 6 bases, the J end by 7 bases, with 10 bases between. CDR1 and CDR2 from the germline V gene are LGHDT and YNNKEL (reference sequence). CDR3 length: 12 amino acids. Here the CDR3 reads CASRHGVNEQFF. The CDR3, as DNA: TGTGCCAGCAGACACGGAGTTAATGAGCAGTTCTTC.

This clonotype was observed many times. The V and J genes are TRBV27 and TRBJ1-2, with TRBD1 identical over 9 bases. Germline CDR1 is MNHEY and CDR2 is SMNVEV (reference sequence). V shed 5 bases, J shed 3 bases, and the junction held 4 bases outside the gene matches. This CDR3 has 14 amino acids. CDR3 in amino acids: CASSRQGGDYGYTF. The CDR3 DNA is TGTGCCAGCAGTAGACAGGGGGGGGACTATGGCTACACCTTC.

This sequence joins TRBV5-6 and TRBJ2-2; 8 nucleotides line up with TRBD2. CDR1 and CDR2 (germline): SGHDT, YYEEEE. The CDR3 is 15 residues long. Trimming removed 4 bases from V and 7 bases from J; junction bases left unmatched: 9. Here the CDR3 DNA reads TGTGCCAGCAGCGGGACTAGAGGACGTGTCGGGGAGCTGTTTTTT. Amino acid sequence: CASSGTRGRVGELFF.

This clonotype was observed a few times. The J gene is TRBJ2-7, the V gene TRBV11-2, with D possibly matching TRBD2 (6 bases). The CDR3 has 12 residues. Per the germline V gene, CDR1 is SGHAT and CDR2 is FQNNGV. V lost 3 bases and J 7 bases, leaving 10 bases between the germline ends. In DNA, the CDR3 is TGTGCCAGCAGCTTCGGGAGTGAAGAGCAGTACTTC. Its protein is CASSFGSEEQYF. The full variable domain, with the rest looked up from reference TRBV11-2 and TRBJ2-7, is EAGVAQSPRYKIIEKRQSVAFWCNPISGHATLYWYQQILGQGPKLLIQFQNNGVVDDSQLPKDRFSAERLKGVDSTLKIQPAKLEDSAVYLCASSFGSEEQYFGPGTRLTVT.

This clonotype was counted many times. This CDR3 reads CASRRTSGPSYNEQFF. CDR3 in DNA: TGTGCCAGCAGGAGGACTAGCGGACCTTCCTACAATGAGCAGTTCTTC. The rearrangement uses TRBV7-2 and TRBJ2-1; 10 bases are a match to TRBD2. V dropped 6 bases and J dropped 1; count of bases not matched to a gene: 6. Germline V lookup: CDR1 SGHTA, CDR2 FQGNSA. This CDR3 region has 16 residues.

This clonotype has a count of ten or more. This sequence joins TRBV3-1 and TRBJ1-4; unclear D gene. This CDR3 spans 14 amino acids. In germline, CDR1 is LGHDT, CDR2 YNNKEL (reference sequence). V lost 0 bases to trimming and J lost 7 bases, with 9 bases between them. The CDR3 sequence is CASSQEHGSEKLFF. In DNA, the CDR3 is TGTGCCAGCAGCCAAGAACACGGGAGTGAAAAACTGTTTTTT.

The DNA for the CDR3 is TGCAGCGTTGAGGGTCAGGGTGGAAAACTGTTTTTT. It codes for CSVEGQGGKLFF. The chain carries TRBV29-1 and TRBJ1-4; D is perhaps TRBD1 (5 bases). V was cut by 3 bases and J by 10 bases, with 12 bases left in between. Germline loops: CDR1 SQVTM, CDR2 ANQGSEA. CDR3 length: 12 amino acids.

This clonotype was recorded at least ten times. CDR3 loop: CATSLYTGELFF. CDR3 coding DNA: TGTGCCACCAGTCTGTACACCGGGGAGCTGTTTTTT. The chain links TRBV15 to TRBJ2-2; no clear D gene. CDR1 LNHNV and CDR2 YYDKDF come from the germline V gene (reference sequence). V dropped 6 bases and J dropped 3 bases, with 5 bases sitting between them. The CDR3 consists of 12 residues. The full variable domain, rest sourced from reference TRBV15 and TRBJ2-2, is DAMVIQNPRYQVTQFGKPVTLSCSQTLNHNVMYWYQQKSSQAPKLLFHYYDKDFNNEADTPDNFQSRRPNTSFCFLDIRSPGLGDTAMYLCATSLYTGELFFGEGSRLTVL.

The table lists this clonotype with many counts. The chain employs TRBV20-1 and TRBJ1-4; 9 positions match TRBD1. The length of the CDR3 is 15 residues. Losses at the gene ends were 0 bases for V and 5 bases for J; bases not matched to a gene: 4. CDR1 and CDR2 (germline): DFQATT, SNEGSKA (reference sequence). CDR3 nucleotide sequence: TGCAGTGCTAGAGATCCGGACAGGGGAAATGAAAAACTGTTTTTT. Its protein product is CSARDPDRGNEKLFF.